These 27 T cell receptor beta chains came from one sample sequenced in a study of blood T cell repertoires in COVID-19. TCRdb keeps only in-frame clones here, not all; method: immunoSEQ multiplex PCR. The sample consists of roughly 100,000 clones, around 81% of them appearing once. What was sequenced was peripheral blood. Receptor source: a man of 80 years or more with acute or convalescent COVID-19.

This clone was seen a handful of times. V and J are TRBV5-1 and TRBJ1-2; 8 bases agree with TRBD1. Germline V gene sequence: CDR1 SGHRS, CDR2 YFSETQ. V shed 0 bases and J 2 bases; nucleotides not matched to a gene: 0. The CDR3 is made up of 14 amino acids. Written as DNA, the CDR3 is TGCGCCAGCAGCTTGGGACAGGGGAACTATGGCTACACCTTC. It encodes CASSLGQGNYGYTF.

A single count supports this clone. This chain links TRBV7-2 with TRBJ2-1, with 7 bases aligning to TRBD2. The J segment lost 6 bases and the V segment lost 1 base, leaving 12 bases of the junction unmatched. CDR3 size: 17 residues. The germline V gene has CDR1 SGHTA and CDR2 FQGNSA. The CDR3 loop reads CASSLDRGGSGRNEQFF. In DNA form, the CDR3 reads TGTGCCAGCAGCTTAGATCGTGGCGGGAGCGGGCGCAATGAGCAGTTCTTC. The whole variable domain, filled in from reference TRBV7-2 and TRBJ2-1, reads GAGVSQSPSNKVTEKGKDVELRCDPISGHTALYWYRQSLGQGLEFLIYFQGNSAPDKSGLPSDRFSAERTGGSVSTLTIQRTQQEDSAVYLCASSLDRGGSGRNEQFFGPGTRLTVL.

V gene TRBV24-1 combines with J gene TRBJ2-7, with 7 bases fitting TRBD1. J gave up 4 bases and V 3 bases, and 8 bases lay outside the gene matches. There are 15 residues in the CDR3. Per germline, CDR1 KGHDR and CDR2 SFDVKD. The CDR3 coding sequence is TGTGCCACCAGTGATCCCCGGGACAGATCGTACGAGCAGTACTTC. This translates into CATSDPRDRSYEQYF.

The chain has TRBV7-3 and TRBJ2-3; 8 nucleotides agree with TRBD2. Trimming removed 1 base from V and 6 bases from J; junction bases left unmatched: 3. The CDR3 length is 14 residues. CDR1 and CDR2 from the germline V gene are SGHTA and FQGTGA. The CDR3 spells CASSLNSGGDTQYF. CDR3 nucleotides: TGTGCCAGCAGCTTAAATTCGGGAGGGGATACGCAGTATTTT.

The V gene is TRBV30, the J gene TRBJ2-2, with D perhaps matching TRBD2 (5 bases). The V gene's germline CDR1 is GTSNPN and CDR2 SVGIG (reference sequence). The CDR3 loop spans 14 amino acids. V was pared by 1 base and J by 5 bases, with 11 bases between. CDR3 amino acids: CAWSGTLFTGELFF. Written as DNA, the CDR3 is TGTGCCTGGAGTGGGACTCTATTTACCGGGGAGCTGTTTTTT.

The V and J genes are TRBV5-1 and TRBJ2-2; the D is unclear. V lost 1 base, J lost 6 bases, and 10 bases lay in between. Germline V gene data show CDR1 as SGHRS and CDR2 as YFSETQ. CDR3 length: 14 amino acids. The chain's CDR3 is CASSLSPQSGELFF. DNA for the CDR3: TGCGCCAGCAGCTTGTCCCCACAGTCCGGGGAGCTGTTTTTT.

Only one count was recorded for this clone. This rearrangement joins TRBV28 to TRBJ2-5; 11 positions agree with TRBD1. Germline CDR1 is MDHEN and CDR2 is SYDVKM. The CDR3 has 15 amino acids. The trim removed 3 bases at V and 5 bases at J, leaving 5 bases unmatched. In DNA form, the CDR3 reads TGTGCCAGCAGTTTTTGGACAGGGGGCGGGGAGACCCAGTACTTC. Translated: CASSFWTGGGETQYF.

This clone has a handful of counts. The gene calls are TRBV5-4 and TRBJ1-5; D unresolved. Looked up from germline, CDR1 is SGHNT and CDR2 is YYREEE (reference sequence). Trimming removed 2 bases from V and 4 bases from J, with 7 bases in between. The CDR3 is made up of 13 amino acids. The CDR3 is CASSFEGNQPQHF. The CDR3 DNA sequence: TGTGCCAGCAGCTTCGAGGGAAATCAGCCCCAGCATTTT.

The rearrangement links TRBV18 to TRBJ1-3; no reliable D call. The CDR3 runs to 14 residues. Germline CDR1 reads KGHSH; CDR2 reads LQKENI. With 4 bases removed from V and 3 bases from J, the gap between germline ends came to 10 bases. CDR3 protein: CASSLTGIGNTIYF. The CDR3 nucleotides are TGTGCCAGCTCACTTACCGGTATTGGAAACACCATATATTTT.

This chain connects TRBV27 to TRBJ2-1; TRBD2 agrees at 7 bases. The junction had 13 bases not matched to a gene; V was cut back by 4 bases and J by 1 base. Germline values: CDR1 MNHEY, CDR2 SMNVEV (reference sequence). The CDR3 has 18 residues. The CDR3 DNA reads as TGTGCCAGCAGTTCCCGCGGTTTTAGCGGGCCTTCCTACAATGAGCAGTTCTTC. Protein product: CASSSRGFSGPSYNEQFF.

The chain links TRBV11-2 to TRBJ2-1; 8 bases align to TRBD1. The CDR3 is 15 residues long. The V gene end was trimmed by 3 bases and the J gene end by 2 bases; junction bases not matched to a gene: 3. The germline CDR1 and CDR2 sequences are SGHAT and FQNNGV. The CDR3 region is CASSFLGQAYNEQFF. In DNA form, the CDR3 reads TGTGCCAGCAGCTTTCTGGGACAGGCCTACAATGAGCAGTTCTTC.

J is TRBJ2-2 and V is TRBV6-4; TRBD2 aligns across 7 bases. The junction had 7 bases not matched to a gene; V was cut back by 5 bases and J by 7 bases. Germline-derived CDR1 and CDR2 are MRHNA and SNTAGT. This CDR3 comprises 14 residues. CDR3 sequence: CASSQSGNSGELFF. The CDR3 DNA reads as TGTGCCAGCAGTCAGAGCGGGAATAGCGGGGAGCTGTTTTTT.

J is TRBJ2-7 and V is TRBV18, with 7 bases aligning to TRBD1. V lost 3 bases, J lost 2 bases, and 7 bases stayed unmatched. CDR3 size: 15 residues. Germline lookup yields CDR1 KGHSH and CDR2 LQKENI. The CDR3 region has the DNA TGTGCCAGCTCACCTGGGACAGTCCTTGCCTACGAGCAGTACTTC. It translates to CASSPGTVLAYEQYF.

This clone was seen repeatedly, ten times or more. Other DNA sequences in the sample encode the same CDR3. The gene calls are TRBV7-3 and TRBJ2-2; 7 bases line up with TRBD2. This CDR3 spans 18 amino acids. Trimming removed 1 base from V and 4 bases from J; junction bases left unmatched: 12. Germline CDR1 SGHTA, CDR2 FQGTGA. The DNA for the CDR3 is TGTGCCAGCAGCTTAAGTTCGGGGGGTCGGCGAGGCACCGGGGAGCTGTTTTTT. Translated, it gives CASSLSSGGRRGTGELFF.

The genes are TRBV5-1 and TRBJ2-7; perhaps TRBD1 as D (6 bases). The CDR3 has 14 residues. Germline V lookup: CDR1 SGHRS, CDR2 YFSETQ. Trimming pared 0 bases from V and 0 bases from J, leaving 7 bases between. The CDR3 sequence is CASSLGGLSYEQYF. CDR3 nucleotide sequence: TGCGCCAGCAGCTTGGGGGGGCTCTCCTACGAGCAGTACTTC.

This chain uses TRBV19 with TRBJ1-5, with TRBD1 identical over 8 bases. With V trimmed by 8 bases and J by 7 bases, 13 bases remained unmatched. Germline CDR1 reads LNHDA; CDR2 reads SQIVND (reference sequence). This CDR3 contains 15 residues. In DNA form, the CDR3 reads TGTGCCAGTTGGGACAGGACGCCTGAAAACCAGCCCCAGCATTTT. Translated, it gives CASWDRTPENQPQHF.

J is TRBJ1-5 and V is TRBV6-1; possible D gene TRBD1, 5 bases. CDR1 and CDR2 from the germline V gene are MNHNS and SASEGT. V shed 3 bases and J shed 4 bases, with 13 bases lying between them. CDR3 size: 15 residues. The CDR3, as DNA: TGTGCCAGCAGTGATGGTATCGGGGGAAATCAGCCCCAGCATTTT. This gives the protein CASSDGIGGNQPQHF.

J is TRBJ2-1 and V is TRBV5-5; 13 bases match TRBD2. From germline, CDR1 is SGHKS and CDR2 YYEKEE (reference sequence). The CDR3 loop spans 16 amino acids. J was trimmed by 8 bases and V by 1 base; bases with no gene match: 6. CDR3 sequence: CASSLWTSGSWDEQFF. In DNA, the CDR3 is TGTGCCAGCAGCTTGTGGACTAGCGGGAGTTGGGATGAGCAGTTCTTC.

The chain carries TRBV24-1 and TRBJ2-1; a weak D match, TRBD1 (5 bases). The V and J ends lost 4 bases and 3 bases respectively, with 12 bases between them. The CDR3 loop spans 15 amino acids. CDR1 is KGHDR, CDR2 SFDVKD, per germline. CDR3 sequence: CATSEPLGDYNEQFF. The CDR3 DNA reads as TGTGCCACCAGTGAACCCCTAGGGGACTACAATGAGCAGTTCTTC.

V is TRBV4-2 and J is TRBJ1-5; D is unresolved. Germline lookup yields CDR1 LGHNA and CDR2 YNFKEQ. The V and J ends lost 1 base and 6 bases respectively, with 10 bases between them. The CDR3 runs 14 residues. The CDR3 protein is CASSQAPEGQPQHF. CDR3 nucleotide sequence: TGTGCCAGCAGCCAAGCCCCAGAGGGTCAGCCCCAGCATTTT.

The V gene is TRBV5-1, the J gene TRBJ1-3, with 8 nucleotides matching TRBD1. CDR1 and CDR2 from the germline V gene are SGHRS and YFSETQ. This CDR3 is built from 17 residues. Trimming removed 2 bases from V and 2 bases from J; junction bases left unmatched: 9. The CDR3 bases are TGCGCCAGCAGCTTCCAGGGGGCAGGAGTGGCTGGAAACACCATATATTTT. It codes for CASSFQGAGVAGNTIYF. Together with reference TRBV5-1 and TRBJ1-3, the CDR3 gives the full variable domain: KAGVTQTPRYLIKTRGQQVTLSCSPISGHRSVSWYQQTPGQGLQFLFEYFSETQRNKGNFPGRFSGRQFSNSRSEMNVSTLELGDSALYLCASSFQGAGVAGNTIYFGEGSWLTVV.

This clone appeared a single time. CDR3 protein: CASSVGDRDHEQYF. For the CDR3, the DNA is TGTGCCAGCAGCGTGGGGGACAGGGACCACGAGCAGTACTTC. The chain couples TRBV5-4 to TRBJ2-7, with 9 bases fitting TRBD1. V shed 4 bases, J shed 5 bases, and the junction held 7 bases outside the gene matches. The germline CDR1 and CDR2 sequences are SGHNT and YYREEE (reference sequence). The CDR3 sequence is 14 residues long. The variable domain in full, with the rest retrieved from reference TRBV5-4 and TRBJ2-7, is ETGVTQSPTHLIKTRGQQVTLRCSSQSGHNTVSWYQQALGQGPQFIFQYYREEENGRGNFPPRFSGLQFPNYSSELNVNALELDDSALYLCASSVGDRDHEQYFGPGTRLTVT.

This clone was recorded only once. The CDR3 sequence is CASSDSGLAGGGETQYF. The CDR3 DNA reads TGTGCCAGCAGCGACAGTGGTCTAGCGGGAGGGGGGGAGACCCAGTACTTC. The rearrangement uses TRBV7-9 and TRBJ2-5; 12 nucleotides align to TRBD2. V lost 5 bases, J lost 5 bases, and 12 bases stayed unmatched. This CDR3 spans 17 amino acids. Germline assignment: CDR1 SEHNR and CDR2 FQNEAQ (reference sequence). Complete variable domain (other parts from reference TRBV7-9 and TRBJ2-5): DTGVSQNPRHKITKRGQNVTFRCDPISEHNRLYWYRQTLGQGPEFLTYFQNEAQLEKSRLLSDRFSAERPKGSFSTLEIQRTEQGDSAMYLCASSDSGLAGGGETQYFGPGTRLLVL.

V is TRBV7-2 and J is TRBJ2-7; D call uncertain. Trimming shortened V by 4 bases and J by 7 bases, and 17 bases separated the two germline ends. CDR3 length: 14 amino acids. The germline CDR1 and CDR2 sequences are SGHTA and FQGNSA. CDR3 in DNA: TGTGCCAGCAGCTCCCTCCCTACTACGAATGAGCAGTACTTC. Translating it yields CASSSLPTTNEQYF.

CDR3 DNA: TGTGCCATTGGACTGCTCCTCGAGGGCTACACCTTC. Protein: CAIGLLLEGYTF. V is TRBV28 and J is TRBJ1-2; D is unresolved. The length of the CDR3 is 12 residues. Germline CDR1 and CDR2: MDHEN and SYDVKM. The V end lost 10 bases, the J end lost 8 bases, and 17 bases lay between the germline ends.

V is TRBV5-5 and J is TRBJ2-1; possible D gene TRBD1, 5 bases. The CDR3 has 14 amino acids. V was cut by 4 bases and J by 5 bases, with 13 bases left in between. Germline-derived CDR1 and CDR2 are SGHKS and YYEKEE (reference sequence). The CDR3 DNA reads TGTGCCAGCAGCCCAATGGCCAGGGACAATGAGCAGTTCTTC. It codes for CASSPMARDNEQFF.

The rearrangement uses TRBV3-1 (or the pseudogene TRBV3-2) and TRBJ1-5, with D perhaps TRBD1 (6 bases). In germline, CDR1 is LGHDT, CDR2 YNNKEL (reference sequence). This CDR3 has 17 amino acids. The ends were cut back, 0 bases at V and 6 bases at J, with 18 bases in the middle. This CDR3 is CASSQDKPRGLVQPQHF. In DNA form, the CDR3 reads TGTGCCAGCAGCCAAGATAAACCCAGGGGACTAGTTCAGCCCCAGCATTTT.